This T cell receptor (beta chain) derives from a study of T cells after yellow fever vaccination. MiXCR, applied by TCRdb to the 5' RACE reads, yields one record per CDR3 protein. The sample records roughly 180,000 distinct CDR3 sequences, about 6% being singletons. The CDR3 runs to 11 residues. Trimming removed 7 bases from V and 5 bases from J, with 8 bases in between. Points from the study as a whole: Clonotypes appearing in both CD4 and CD8 compartments existed, and their share was small. Booster sampling recovered most clones from primary vaccination (96% CD4, 88% CD8). Abundant clonotypes from the bulk population could contaminate FACS-sorted repertoires.

This clonotype was counted ten times or more. Its antigen is not identified. This receptor was identified in a man between 18 and 29 years old who received the YFV17D yellow fever vaccine. The rearrangement links TRBV12-3 or TRBV12-4 to TRBJ2-5, with D uncertain. Sequenced here: CD4+ T cells sorted from PBMCs, sampled on the day of the first yellow fever vaccination. The CDR3 is CASTLGETQYF. CDR3 DNA: TGTGCCAGCACCCTGGGGGAGACCCAGTACTTC.